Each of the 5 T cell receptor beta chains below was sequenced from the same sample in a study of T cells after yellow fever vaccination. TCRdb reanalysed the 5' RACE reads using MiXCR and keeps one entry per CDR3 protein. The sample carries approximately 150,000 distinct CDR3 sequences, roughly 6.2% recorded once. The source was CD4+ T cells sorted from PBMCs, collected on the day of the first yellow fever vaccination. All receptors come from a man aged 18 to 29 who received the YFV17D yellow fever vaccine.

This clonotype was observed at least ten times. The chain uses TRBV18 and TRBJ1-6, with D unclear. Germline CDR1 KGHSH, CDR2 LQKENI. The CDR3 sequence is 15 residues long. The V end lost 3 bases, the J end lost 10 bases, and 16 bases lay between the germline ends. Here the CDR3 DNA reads TGTGCCAGCTCACCCTTTGACGGGAACGCATCACCCCTCCACTTT. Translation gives CASSPFDGNASPLHF.

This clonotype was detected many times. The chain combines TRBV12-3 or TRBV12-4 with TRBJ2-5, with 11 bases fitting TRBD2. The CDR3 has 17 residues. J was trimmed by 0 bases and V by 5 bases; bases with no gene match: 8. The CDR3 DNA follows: TGTGCCAGCAGTGGAACCGGGACTAGCGGATACCAAGAGACCCAGTACTTC. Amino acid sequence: CASSGTGTSGYQETQYF.

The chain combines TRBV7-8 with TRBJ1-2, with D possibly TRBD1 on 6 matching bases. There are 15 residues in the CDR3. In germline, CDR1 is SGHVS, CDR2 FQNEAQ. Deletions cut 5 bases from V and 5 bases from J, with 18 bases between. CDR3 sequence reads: CASSEQGMGPYGYTF. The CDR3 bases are TGTGCCAGCAGCGAACAGGGCATGGGCCCTTATGGCTACACCTTC.

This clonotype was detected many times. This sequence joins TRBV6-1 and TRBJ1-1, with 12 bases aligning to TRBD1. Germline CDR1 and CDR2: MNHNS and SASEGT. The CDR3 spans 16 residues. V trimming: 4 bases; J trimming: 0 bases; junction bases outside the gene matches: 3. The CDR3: CASSGDRGRMNTEAFF. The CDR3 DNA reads TGTGCCAGCAGTGGGGACAGGGGGCGTATGAACACTGAAGCTTTCTTT.

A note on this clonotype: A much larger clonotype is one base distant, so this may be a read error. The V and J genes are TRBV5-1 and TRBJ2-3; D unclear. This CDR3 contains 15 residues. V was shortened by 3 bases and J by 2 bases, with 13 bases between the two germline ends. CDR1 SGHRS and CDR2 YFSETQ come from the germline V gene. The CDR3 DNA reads TGCGCCAGCAGCTCCGAGATTGGAATCACAGATACGCAGTATTTT. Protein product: CASSSEIGITDTQYF.